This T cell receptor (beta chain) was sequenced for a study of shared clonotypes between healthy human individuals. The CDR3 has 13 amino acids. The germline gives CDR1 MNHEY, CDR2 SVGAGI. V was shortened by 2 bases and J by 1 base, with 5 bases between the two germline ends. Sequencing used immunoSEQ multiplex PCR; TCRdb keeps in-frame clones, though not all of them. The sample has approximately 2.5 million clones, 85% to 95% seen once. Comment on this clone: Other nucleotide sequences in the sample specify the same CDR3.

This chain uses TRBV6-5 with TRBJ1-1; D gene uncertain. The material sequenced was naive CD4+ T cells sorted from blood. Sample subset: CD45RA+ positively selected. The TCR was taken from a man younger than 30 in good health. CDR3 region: CASSYAGNTEAFF. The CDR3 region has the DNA TGTGCCAGCAGTTACGCGGGGAACACTGAAGCTTTCTTT.